A single sample gave rise to the 32 T cell receptor beta chains below, sequenced in a study of cytomegalovirus exposure and HLA in healthy donors (dated 2017 in TCRdb). Receptor libraries were prepared by the immunoSEQ multiplex PCR assay. The table was pulled from immuneACCESS by TCRdb, which kept in-frame rearrangements only. Such tables lose some clones; where checked, under half of the loss comes from unresolved V genes, and the rest has no known cause. The sample data list fewer than 90,000 clones, and roughly 83% of these were observed just once. Roughly an eighth of the sample lies in the top ten. Input material: PBMCs. The receptors derive from a woman between 18 and 29 years old in good health and CMV-seropositive.

A few counts support this clone. V is TRBV4-3 and J is TRBJ1-6, with TRBD1 as a possible D gene (6 bases). The ends were cut back, 0 bases at V and 11 bases at J, with 14 bases in the middle. In germline, CDR1 is LGHNA, CDR2 YSLEER. There are 15 residues in the CDR3. This CDR3 is CASSQDLRGEAPLHF. As DNA, the CDR3 is TGCGCCAGCAGCCAAGATCTCAGGGGCGAGGCACCCCTCCACTTT.

The V and J genes are TRBV5-4 and TRBJ2-5; 9 positions agree with TRBD1. The CDR3 covers 15 residues. The germline V gene encodes CDR1 SGHNT and CDR2 YYREEE (reference sequence). The V gene end was trimmed by 2 bases and the J gene end by 7 bases; junction bases not matched to a gene: 9. CDR3 amino acids: CASSFWDRVLGTQYF. The DNA of the CDR3 is TGTGCCAGCAGCTTCTGGGACAGGGTGCTTGGGACCCAGTACTTC.

In its sample, this clone was seen a few times. The chain carries TRBV2 and TRBJ1-4; no clear D gene. The CDR3 spans 13 residues. V lost 6 bases to trimming and J lost 6 bases, with 11 bases between them. CDR1 and CDR2 (germline): SNHLY, FYNNEI. The CDR3 loop reads CASRAEAHEKLFF. The CDR3, as DNA: TGTGCCAGCAGGGCGGAGGCCCATGAAAAACTGTTTTTT.

The J gene is TRBJ1-3, the V gene TRBV9; D is uncertain. V was pared by 1 base and J by 0 bases, with 11 bases between. The CDR3 loop spans 16 amino acids. Germline V CDR1 and CDR2: SGDLS, YYNGEE. Written as DNA, the CDR3 is TGTGCCAGCAGCGTAATTAACTCGGGCTCTGGAAACACCATATATTTT. This codes for CASSVINSGSGNTIYF.

V and J are TRBV30 and TRBJ1-2; the D is unclear. Trimming left V 0 bases short and J 7 bases short, with 15 bases between. From germline, CDR1 is GTSNPN and CDR2 SVGIG (reference sequence). The CDR3 contains 14 residues. CDR3 sequence: CAWSVRLRRRGYTF. In nucleotides, the CDR3 is TGTGCCTGGAGTGTAAGGCTTCGGAGGCGTGGCTACACCTTC.

This clone has only a few counts. The J gene is TRBJ2-7, the V gene TRBV7-9, with 8 bases fitting TRBD2. The CDR3 spans 12 residues. Germline V gives CDR1 SEHNR, CDR2 FQNEAQ (reference sequence). V shed 6 bases, J shed 4 bases, and the junction held 2 bases outside the gene matches. Here the CDR3 reads CASRASGYEQYF. The CDR3 DNA sequence: TGTGCCAGCAGAGCTAGCGGGTACGAGCAGTACTTC. The full variable domain, its missing parts supplied by reference TRBV7-9 and TRBJ2-7, is DTGVSQNPRHKITKRGQNVTFRCDPISEHNRLYWYRQTLGQGPEFLTYFQNEAQLEKSRLLSDRFSAERPKGSFSTLEIQRTEQGDSAMYLCASRASGYEQYFGPGTRLTVT.

This rearrangement joins TRBV27 to TRBJ2-1, with D perhaps TRBD1 (5 bases). The CDR3 loop spans 16 amino acids. Germline values: CDR1 MNHEY, CDR2 SMNVEV (reference sequence). V lost 1 base, J lost 3 bases, and 13 bases lay in between. This CDR3 reads CASSLWWGINYNEQFF. The CDR3 DNA is TGTGCCAGCAGTTTATGGTGGGGCATAAACTACAATGAGCAGTTCTTC.

This clone was counted between two and nine times. This chain connects TRBV27 to TRBJ1-2, with 9 bases aligning to TRBD1. V was pared by 6 bases and J by 8 bases, with 10 bases of the junction left unmatched. Germline V gives CDR1 MNHEY, CDR2 SMNVEV (reference sequence). The CDR3 is 14 amino acids. DNA of the CDR3: TGTGCCAGCAGCACCCGACAGGGGGTGGTCGGCTACACCTTC. This gives the protein CASSTRQGVVGYTF.

This clone was counted once. This chain joins TRBV19 and TRBJ2-2, with TRBD1 matching 8 bases. CDR3 length: 16 residues. The germline V gene encodes CDR1 LNHDA and CDR2 SQIVND (reference sequence). Germline trimming cut 6 bases from V and 3 bases from J; bases unmatched to any gene: 9. As DNA, the CDR3 is TGTGCCAGTAGGACTGCAGGGGGCGCGTACACCGGGGAGCTGTTTTTT. Encoded protein: CASRTAGGAYTGELFF.

This clone occurred a few times. The J gene is TRBJ1-2, the V gene TRBV6-5; TRBD1 might be the D (5 bases). Trimming pared 4 bases from V and 5 bases from J, leaving 8 bases between. Germline assignment: CDR1 MNHEY and CDR2 SVGAGI. The CDR3 covers 12 residues. The CDR3 spells CASSLGGYGYTF. CDR3 bases: TGTGCCAGCAGTTTGGGGGGATATGGCTACACCTTC.

This chain links TRBV29-1 with TRBJ1-5, with 9 bases aligning to TRBD1. Germline CDR1 SQVTM, CDR2 ANQGSEA. The V gene end was trimmed by 6 bases and the J gene end by 6 bases; junction bases not matched to a gene: 9. The CDR3 sequence is 14 residues long. CDR3 protein: CSVSGTGMGQPQHF. DNA of the CDR3: TGCAGCGTCTCTGGGACAGGGATGGGTCAGCCCCAGCATTTT.

The sample holds a few counts of this clone. V and J are TRBV6-5 and TRBJ2-3, with 8 nucleotides matching TRBD2. The germline V gene encodes CDR1 MNHEY and CDR2 SVGAGI. The V and J ends lost 7 bases and 4 bases, in that order; junction bases with no gene match: 4. The CDR3 is 13 residues long. CDR3 sequence: CASTRGGSDTQYF. CDR3 DNA sequence: TGTGCCAGCACTCGGGGGGGTTCAGATACGCAGTATTTT.

In this sample, this clone turned up once. J is TRBJ2-1 and V is TRBV9; 7 nucleotides agree with TRBD1. V lost 4 bases to trimming and J lost 4 bases; unmatched junction nucleotides: 8. Germline V gene data show CDR1 as SGDLS and CDR2 as YYNGEE. This CDR3 comprises 15 residues. The CDR3 sequence: CASSTSGQDYNEQFF. Written as DNA, the CDR3 is TGTGCCAGCAGCACCTCTGGACAGGATTACAATGAGCAGTTCTTC.

This chain links TRBV5-1 with TRBJ1-5; 8 bases are a match to TRBD1. This CDR3 comprises 14 residues. V trimming: 4 bases; J trimming: 2 bases; junction bases outside the gene matches: 2. Looked up from germline, CDR1 is SGHRS and CDR2 is YFSETQ. In nucleotides, the CDR3 is TGCGCCAGCAGCGTACAGGGGGGCAATCAGCCCCAGCATTTT. It is translated as CASSVQGGNQPQHF.

This chain uses TRBV30 with TRBJ1-2; TRBD1 aligns across 7 bases. The CDR3 length is 11 residues. The junction had 2 bases not matched to a gene; V was cut back by 6 bases and J by 4 bases. Looked up from germline, CDR1 is GTSNPN and CDR2 is SVGIG (reference sequence). This CDR3 is CACTGAYGYTF. The CDR3 coding sequence is TGTGCCTGTACAGGGGCCTATGGCTACACCTTC. The full variable domain, its missing parts supplied by reference TRBV30 and TRBJ1-2, is SQTIHQWPATLVQPVGSPLSLECTVEGTSNPNLYWYRQAAGRGLQLLFYSVGIGQISSEVPQNLSASRPQDRQFILSSKKLLLSDSGFYLCACTGAYGYTFGSGTRLTVV.

This chain joins TRBV21-1 and TRBJ2-7; the DNA was not used to check the table's D call, TRBD2. TRBV21-1 is annotated as a pseudogene. CDR3 length equals 15 residues. This CDR3 is CASSKGLVRCYEQYF. CDR3 DNA sequence: TGTGCCAGCAGCAAGGGACTAGTTAGATGCTACGAGCAGTACTTC.

In its sample, this clone was seen many times. The V gene is TRBV2, the J gene TRBJ2-7; 10 bases are shared with TRBD2. Germline V gene sequence: CDR1 SNHLY, CDR2 FYNNEI. J lost 3 bases, V lost 7 bases, and 6 bases had no gene match. The CDR3 loop spans 14 amino acids. Here the CDR3 DNA reads TGTGCCAGCACGGTACTAGCGGGGAACTACGAGCAGTACTTC. Encoded protein: CASTVLAGNYEQYF.

The chain joins TRBV5-1 to TRBJ2-3; 7 bases line up with TRBD2. Trimming took 1 base from V and 1 from J; bases not matched to a gene: 3. Germline CDR1 is SGHRS and CDR2 is YFSETQ. The CDR3 has 15 amino acids. The CDR3 loop is CASSLRRGGTDTQYF. DNA for the CDR3: TGCGCCAGCAGCTTGAGACGGGGGGGCACAGATACGCAGTATTTT.

The chain has TRBV5-6 and TRBJ1-2; possible D gene TRBD1, 5 bases. The CDR3 runs 16 residues. Germline V gives CDR1 SGHDT, CDR2 YYEEEE. V lost 0 bases and J lost 3, with 15 bases in between. CDR3 loop: CASSLDVWGRDYGYTF. CDR3 sequence (DNA): TGTGCCAGCAGCTTGGACGTCTGGGGCAGGGACTATGGCTACACCTTC.

This chain joins TRBV10-3 and TRBJ1-4, with D possibly matching TRBD1 (6 bases). This CDR3 contains 17 residues. From germline, CDR1 is ENHRY and CDR2 SYGVKD. V gave up 0 bases and J gave up 12 bases, with 23 bases separating them. The CDR3 sequence: CAISESGGQGINEELFF. DNA for the CDR3: TGTGCCATCAGTGAGTCGGGCGGCCAGGGGATTAATGAGGAACTGTTTTTT.

This clone was counted a single time. The rearrangement uses TRBV9 and TRBJ2-7, with 8 bases identical to TRBD1. Germline trimming cut 4 bases from V and 2 bases from J; bases unmatched to any gene: 8. Germline-derived CDR1 and CDR2 are SGDLS and YYNGEE. The CDR3 is 15 amino acids. As DNA, the CDR3 is TGTGCCAGCAGCCTCGGACAGGGCGTACCCTACGAGCAGTACTTC. Amino acid sequence: CASSLGQGVPYEQYF.

The chain uses TRBV19 and TRBJ2-3; 8 nucleotides align to TRBD1. V lost 5 bases, J lost 2 bases, and 6 bases stayed unmatched. Germline V gene lookup returns CDR1 LNHDA and CDR2 SQIVND (reference sequence). The CDR3 contains 15 residues. The CDR3 sequence is CASSPRTGTTDTQYF. Here the CDR3 DNA reads TGTGCCAGTAGTCCTAGGACAGGGACCACAGATACGCAGTATTTT. Filled out from reference TRBV19 and TRBJ2-3, the complete variable domain reads DGGITQSPKYLFRKEGQNVTLSCEQNLNHDAMYWYRQDPGQGLRLIYYSQIVNDFQKGDIAEGYSVSREKKESFPLTVTSAQKNPTAFYLCASSPRTGTTDTQYFGPGTRLTVL.

This rearrangement joins TRBV5-6 to TRBJ2-2, with D hard to call. The germline V and J ends were trimmed by 0 bases and 6 bases, with 15 bases remaining between them. CDR1 and CDR2 (germline): SGHDT, YYEEEE. This CDR3 comprises 16 residues. The CDR3 DNA reads TGTGCCAGCAGCTTGGAGACTCCGACTTTGGCCGGGGAGCTGTTTTTT. As protein: CASSLETPTLAGELFF.

This clone was seen just once. This chain joins TRBV7-3 and TRBJ2-2; possible D gene TRBD2, 6 bases. Germline V gene sequence: CDR1 SGHTA, CDR2 FQGTGA. Deletions cut 6 bases from V and 1 base from J, with 12 bases between. The CDR3 runs to 15 residues. Here the CDR3 DNA reads TGTGCCAGCAGACAGCTCGGGGGGAACACCGGGGAGCTGTTTTTT. It yields the protein CASRQLGGNTGELFF.

J is TRBJ1-1 and V is TRBV6-6; TRBD1 matches 7 bases. This CDR3 region has 16 residues. The V segment lost 2 bases and the J segment 2 bases; nucleotides outside the gene matches: 8. Germline V gives CDR1 MNHNY, CDR2 SVGAGI (reference sequence). In DNA form, the CDR3 reads TGTGCCAGCAGTTACGCGACAGGGTCCAAAAACACTGAAGCTTTCTTT. This gives the protein CASSYATGSKNTEAFF.

CDR3 loop: CAISPDNQPQHF. DNA of the CDR3: TGTGCCATCAGTCCAGACAATCAGCCCCAGCATTTT. This sequence joins TRBV10-3 and TRBJ1-5; D gene uncertain. CDR3 length: 12 amino acids. V lost 5 bases and J lost 3, with 5 bases in between. Germline-derived CDR1 and CDR2 are ENHRY and SYGVKD.

The chain is built from TRBV6-4 and TRBJ1-6; weak D call: TRBD1 (6 bases). From germline, CDR1 is MRHNA and CDR2 SNTAGT. The CDR3 covers 15 residues. The V and J ends lost 6 bases and 6 bases respectively, with 15 bases between them. The CDR3 loop reads CASRDGQGFNSPLHF. The CDR3 nucleotides read TGTGCCAGCAGGGACGGCCAGGGGTTTAATTCACCCCTCCACTTT.

This chain uses TRBV30 with TRBJ1-1; a possible D gene is TRBD1 (6 bases). Germline-derived CDR1 and CDR2 are GTSNPN and SVGIG (reference sequence). The V end was cut by 3 bases, the J end by 0 bases, with 14 bases between. This CDR3 contains 15 residues. CDR3 residues: CAWSRPGTLNTEAFF. In DNA, the CDR3 is TGTGCCTGGAGCCGGCCCGGGACACTGAACACTGAAGCTTTCTTT.

This chain links TRBV19 with TRBJ1-5; D gene unclear. This CDR3 has 15 residues. V lost 7 bases, J lost 0 bases, and 13 bases lay in between. Germline V gives CDR1 LNHDA, CDR2 SQIVND (reference sequence). CDR3 region: CASKSPGYSNQPQHF. The CDR3, as DNA: TGTGCCAGTAAGTCCCCGGGGTATAGCAATCAGCCCCAGCATTTT.

CDR3 amino acids: CASSQGTGLGYEQYF. The CDR3 DNA reads TGCGCCAGCTCGCAGGGGACAGGACTTGGCTACGAGCAGTACTTC. This chain links TRBV4-1 with TRBJ2-7; 8 bases are a match to TRBD1. Trimming at V came to 8 bases and at J to 3 bases, leaving 12 bases not matched to a gene. The CDR3 is 15 residues long. Germline V gene sequence: CDR1 MGHRA, CDR2 YSYEKL.

This clone has just one count. J is TRBJ1-2 and V is TRBV15; D not resolved. Trimming pared 5 bases from V and 3 bases from J, leaving 10 bases between. Germline V CDR1 and CDR2: LNHNV, YYDKDF (reference sequence). There are 13 residues in the CDR3. The CDR3 is CATSGRTDYGYTF. The CDR3 DNA sequence: TGTGCCACCAGCGGTAGGACTGACTATGGCTACACCTTC.

The chain recombines TRBV5-1 with TRBJ1-2, with 9 bases fitting TRBD1. V lost 3 bases and J lost 0; bases outside the gene matches: 12. The germline V gene has CDR1 SGHRS and CDR2 YFSETQ. The CDR3 runs 18 residues. The CDR3 spells CASSSRTGDTLTNYGYTF. The CDR3 coding sequence is TGCGCCAGCAGCTCCCGGACAGGGGACACCCTGACTAACTATGGCTACACCTTC.